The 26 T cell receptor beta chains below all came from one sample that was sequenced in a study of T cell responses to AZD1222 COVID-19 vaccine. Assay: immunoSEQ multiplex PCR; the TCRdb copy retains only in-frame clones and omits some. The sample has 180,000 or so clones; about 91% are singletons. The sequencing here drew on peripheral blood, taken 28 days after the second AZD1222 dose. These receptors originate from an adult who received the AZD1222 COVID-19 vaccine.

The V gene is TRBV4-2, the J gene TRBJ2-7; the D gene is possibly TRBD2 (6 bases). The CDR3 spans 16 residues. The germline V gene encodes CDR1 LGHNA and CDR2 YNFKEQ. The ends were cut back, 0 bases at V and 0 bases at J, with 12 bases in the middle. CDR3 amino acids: CASSQEASASSYEQYF. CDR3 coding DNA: TGTGCCAGCAGCCAAGAGGCTAGCGCCAGCTCCTACGAGCAGTACTTC.

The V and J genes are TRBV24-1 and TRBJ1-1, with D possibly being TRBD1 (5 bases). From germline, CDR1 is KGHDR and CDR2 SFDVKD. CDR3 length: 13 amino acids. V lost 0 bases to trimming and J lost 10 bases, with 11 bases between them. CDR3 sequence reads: CATSDLSGAVAFF. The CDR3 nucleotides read TGTGCCACCAGTGATTTGTCCGGGGCGGTAGCTTTCTTT.

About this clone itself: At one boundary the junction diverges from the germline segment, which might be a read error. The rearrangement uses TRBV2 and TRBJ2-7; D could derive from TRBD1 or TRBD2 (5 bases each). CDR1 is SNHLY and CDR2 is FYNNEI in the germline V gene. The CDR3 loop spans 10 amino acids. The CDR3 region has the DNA TGTGCCAGCAGGGGGACGGTTGTGGACTTC. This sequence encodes CASRGTVVDF. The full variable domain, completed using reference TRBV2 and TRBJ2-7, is EPEVTQTPSHQVTQMGQEVILRCVPISNHLYFYWYRQILGQKVEFLVSFYNNEISEKSEIFDDQFSVERPDGSNFTLKIRSTKLEDSAMYFCASRGTVVDFGPGTRLTVT.

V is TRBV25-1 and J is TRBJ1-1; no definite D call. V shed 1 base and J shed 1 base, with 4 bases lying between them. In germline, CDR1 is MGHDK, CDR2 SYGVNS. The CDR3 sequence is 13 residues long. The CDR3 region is CASSEWKNTEAFF. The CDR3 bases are TGTGCCAGCAGTGAATGGAAGAACACTGAAGCTTTCTTT.

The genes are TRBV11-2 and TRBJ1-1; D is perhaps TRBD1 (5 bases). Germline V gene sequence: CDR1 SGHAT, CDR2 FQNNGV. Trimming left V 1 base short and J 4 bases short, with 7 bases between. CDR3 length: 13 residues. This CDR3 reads CASSLGRVTEAFF. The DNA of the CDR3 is TGTGCCAGCAGCTTAGGCAGGGTCACTGAAGCTTTCTTT.

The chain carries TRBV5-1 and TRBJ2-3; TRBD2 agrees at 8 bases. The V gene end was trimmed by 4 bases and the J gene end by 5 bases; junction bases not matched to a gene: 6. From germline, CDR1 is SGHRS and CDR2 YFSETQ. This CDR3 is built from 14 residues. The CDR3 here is CASSPKRERDTQYF. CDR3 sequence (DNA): TGCGCCAGCAGCCCCAAGCGGGAGCGAGATACGCAGTATTTT.

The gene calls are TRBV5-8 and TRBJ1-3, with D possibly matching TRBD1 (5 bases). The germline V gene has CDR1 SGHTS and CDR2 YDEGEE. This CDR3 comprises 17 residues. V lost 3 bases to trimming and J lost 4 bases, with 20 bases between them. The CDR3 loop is CASSWRGAAKLGNTIYF. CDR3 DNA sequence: TGTGCCAGCAGCTGGAGGGGCGCAGCCAAGCTCGGAAACACCATATATTTT.

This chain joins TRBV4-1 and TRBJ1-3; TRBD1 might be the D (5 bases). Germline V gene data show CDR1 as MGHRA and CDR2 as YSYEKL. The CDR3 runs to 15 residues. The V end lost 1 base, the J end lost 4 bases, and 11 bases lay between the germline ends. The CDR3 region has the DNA TGCGCCAGCAGCCAAGTCGGGGGATCGGGAAACACCATATATTTT. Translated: CASSQVGGSGNTIYF.

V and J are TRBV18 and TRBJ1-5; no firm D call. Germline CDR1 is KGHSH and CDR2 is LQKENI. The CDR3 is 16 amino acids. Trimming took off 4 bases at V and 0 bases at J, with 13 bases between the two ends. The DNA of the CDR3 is TGTGCCAGCTCACTGGCTCAGCCGGATAGCAATCAGCCCCAGCATTTT. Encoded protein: CASSLAQPDSNQPQHF.

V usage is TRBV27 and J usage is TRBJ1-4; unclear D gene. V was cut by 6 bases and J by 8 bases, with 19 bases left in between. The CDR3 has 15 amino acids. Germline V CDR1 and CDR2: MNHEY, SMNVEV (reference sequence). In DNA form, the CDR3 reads TGTGCCAGCAGGCCCCATCCGGGTCCCTGGGAAAAACTGTTTTTT. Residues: CASRPHPGPWEKLFF.

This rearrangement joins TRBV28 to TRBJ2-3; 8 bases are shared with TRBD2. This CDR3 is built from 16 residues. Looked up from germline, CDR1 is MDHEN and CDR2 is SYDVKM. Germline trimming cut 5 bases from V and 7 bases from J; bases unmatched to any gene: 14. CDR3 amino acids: CASSPPSGSREYTQYF. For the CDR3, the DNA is TGTGCCAGCAGTCCCCCGAGCGGGAGTCGCGAGTATACGCAGTATTTT. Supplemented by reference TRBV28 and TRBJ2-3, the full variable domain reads DVKVTQSSRYLVKRTGEKVFLECVQDMDHENMFWYRQDPGLGLRLIYFSYDVKMKEKGDIPEGYSVSREKKERFSLILESASTNQTSMYLCASSPPSGSREYTQYFGPGTRLTVL.

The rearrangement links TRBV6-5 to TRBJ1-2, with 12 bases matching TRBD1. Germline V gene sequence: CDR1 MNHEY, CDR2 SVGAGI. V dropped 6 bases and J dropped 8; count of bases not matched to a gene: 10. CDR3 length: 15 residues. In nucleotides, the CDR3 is TGTGCCAGCAGGGTTCCGGGACAGGGGGCCAGCGGCTACACCTTC. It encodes CASRVPGQGASGYTF.

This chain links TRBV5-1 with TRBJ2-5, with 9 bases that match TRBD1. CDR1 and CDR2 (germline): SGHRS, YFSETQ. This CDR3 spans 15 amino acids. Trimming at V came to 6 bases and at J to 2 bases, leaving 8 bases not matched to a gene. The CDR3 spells CASTQTGTGQETQYF. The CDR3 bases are TGCGCCAGCACCCAGACCGGGACAGGGCAAGAGACCCAGTACTTC. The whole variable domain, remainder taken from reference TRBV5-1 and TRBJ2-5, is KAGVTQTPRYLIKTRGQQVTLSCSPISGHRSVSWYQQTPGQGLQFLFEYFSETQRNKGNFPGRFSGRQFSNSRSEMNVSTLELGDSALYLCASTQTGTGQETQYFGPGTRLLVL.

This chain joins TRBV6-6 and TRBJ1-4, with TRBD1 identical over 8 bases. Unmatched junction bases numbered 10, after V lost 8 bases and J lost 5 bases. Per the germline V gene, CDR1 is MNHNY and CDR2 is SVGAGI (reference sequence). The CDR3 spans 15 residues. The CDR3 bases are TGTGCCAGCGCCTTTATGGACAGGGTAAATGAAAAACTGTTTTTT. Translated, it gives CASAFMDRVNEKLFF.

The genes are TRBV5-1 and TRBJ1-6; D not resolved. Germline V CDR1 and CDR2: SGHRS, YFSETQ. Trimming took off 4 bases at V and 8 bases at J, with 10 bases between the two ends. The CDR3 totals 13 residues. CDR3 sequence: CASSPREYSPLHF. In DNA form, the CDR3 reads TGCGCCAGCAGCCCCCGAGAATATTCACCCCTCCACTTT.

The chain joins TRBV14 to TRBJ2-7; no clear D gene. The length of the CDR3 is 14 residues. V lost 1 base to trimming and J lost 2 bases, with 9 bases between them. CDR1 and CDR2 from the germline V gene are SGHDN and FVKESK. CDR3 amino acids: CASSQVGRTYEQYF. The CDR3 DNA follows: TGTGCCAGCAGCCAAGTTGGCAGGACCTACGAGCAGTACTTC.

The CDR3 DNA reads as TGTGCCAGCAGCCGGACAGGGGGCGATGAGCAGTTCTTC. This codes for CASSRTGGDEQFF. The chain is built from TRBV5-4 and TRBJ2-1, with TRBD1 identical over 11 bases. The V gene's germline CDR1 is SGHNT and CDR2 YYREEE (reference sequence). The CDR3 sequence is 13 residues long. V lost 4 bases and J lost 8; bases outside the gene matches: 2.

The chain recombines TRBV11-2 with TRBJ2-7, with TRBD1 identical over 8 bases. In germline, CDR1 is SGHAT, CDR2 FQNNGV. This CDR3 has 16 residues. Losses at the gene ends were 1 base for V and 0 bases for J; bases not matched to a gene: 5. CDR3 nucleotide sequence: TGTGCCAGCAGCTTAGCCGGGACAGGAGACTCCTACGAGCAGTACTTC. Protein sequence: CASSLAGTGDSYEQYF.

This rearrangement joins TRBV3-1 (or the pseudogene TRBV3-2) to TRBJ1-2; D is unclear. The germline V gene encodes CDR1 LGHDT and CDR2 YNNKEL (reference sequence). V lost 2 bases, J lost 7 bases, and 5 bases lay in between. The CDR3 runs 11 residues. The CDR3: CASSQIGGYTF. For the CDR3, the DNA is TGTGCCAGCAGCCAAATAGGTGGCTACACCTTC.

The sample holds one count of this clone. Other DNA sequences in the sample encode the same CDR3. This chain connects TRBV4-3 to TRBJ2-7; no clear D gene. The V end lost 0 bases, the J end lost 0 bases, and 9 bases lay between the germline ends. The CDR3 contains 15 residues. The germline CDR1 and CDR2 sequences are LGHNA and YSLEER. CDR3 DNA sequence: TGCGCCAGCAGCCAAGATCGGGCCGGCTCCTACGAGCAGTACTTC. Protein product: CASSQDRAGSYEQYF.

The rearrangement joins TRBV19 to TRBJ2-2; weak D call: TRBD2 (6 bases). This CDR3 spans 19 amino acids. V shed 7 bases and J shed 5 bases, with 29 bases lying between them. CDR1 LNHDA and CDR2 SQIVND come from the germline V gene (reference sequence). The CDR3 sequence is CASNPPRGLSPLGTGELFF. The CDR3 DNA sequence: TGTGCCAGTAATCCCCCGCGGGGACTGAGCCCCCTTGGGACCGGGGAGCTGTTTTTT.

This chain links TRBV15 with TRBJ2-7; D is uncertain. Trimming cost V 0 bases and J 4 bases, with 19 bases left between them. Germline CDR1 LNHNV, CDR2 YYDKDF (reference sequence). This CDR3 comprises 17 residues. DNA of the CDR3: TGTGCCACCAGCAGAGATCTATCGCCGGGTCTGGGGTACGAGCAGTACTTC. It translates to CATSRDLSPGLGYEQYF. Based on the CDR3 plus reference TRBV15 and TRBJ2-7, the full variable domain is DAMVIQNPRYQVTQFGKPVTLSCSQTLNHNVMYWYQQKSSQAPKLLFHYYDKDFNNEADTPDNFQSRRPNTSFCFLDIRSPGLGDTAMYLCATSRDLSPGLGYEQYFGPGTRLTVT.

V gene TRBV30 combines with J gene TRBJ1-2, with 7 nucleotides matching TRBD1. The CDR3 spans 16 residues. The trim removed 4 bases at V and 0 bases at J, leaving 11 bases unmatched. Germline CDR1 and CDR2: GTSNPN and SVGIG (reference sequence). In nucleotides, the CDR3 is TGTGCCTGGAACCGTGGGGGACAGAGCGCTAACTATGGCTACACCTTC. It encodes CAWNRGGQSANYGYTF.

As DNA, the CDR3 is TGTGCCAGCAGACGAACGGGGGAAGAGACCCAGTACTTC. Its protein product is CASRRTGEETQYF. The rearrangement links TRBV11-2 to TRBJ2-5; D is perhaps TRBD2 (6 bases). Trimming removed 6 bases from V and 3 bases from J, with 11 bases in between. CDR1 and CDR2 from the germline V gene are SGHAT and FQNNGV. The CDR3 consists of 13 residues.

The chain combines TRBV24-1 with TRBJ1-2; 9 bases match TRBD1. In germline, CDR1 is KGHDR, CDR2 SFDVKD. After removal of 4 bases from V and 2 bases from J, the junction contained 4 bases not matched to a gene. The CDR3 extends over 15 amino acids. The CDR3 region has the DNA TGTGCCACCAGTGACTCCGGGACAGGGAACTATGGCTACACCTTC. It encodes CATSDSGTGNYGYTF.

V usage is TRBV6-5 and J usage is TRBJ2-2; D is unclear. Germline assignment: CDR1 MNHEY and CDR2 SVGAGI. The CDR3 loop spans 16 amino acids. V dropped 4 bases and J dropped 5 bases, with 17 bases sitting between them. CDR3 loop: CASSFTRSGRTGELFF. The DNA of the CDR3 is TGTGCCAGCAGTTTTACCCGGAGTGGTCGAACCGGGGAGCTGTTTTTT.